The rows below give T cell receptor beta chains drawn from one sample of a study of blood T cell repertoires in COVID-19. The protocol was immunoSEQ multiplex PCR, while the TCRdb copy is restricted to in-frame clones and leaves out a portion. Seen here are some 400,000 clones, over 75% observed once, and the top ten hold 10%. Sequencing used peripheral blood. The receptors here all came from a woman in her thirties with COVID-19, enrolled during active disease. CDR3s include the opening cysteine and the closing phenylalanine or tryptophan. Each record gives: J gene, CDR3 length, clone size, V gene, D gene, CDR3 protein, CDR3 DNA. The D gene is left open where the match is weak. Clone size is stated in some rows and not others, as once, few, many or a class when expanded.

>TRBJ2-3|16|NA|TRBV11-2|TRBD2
CASSFGRGRGTDTQYF
TGTGCCAGCAGCTTCGGTCGCGGGAGGGGCACAGATACGCAGTATTTT
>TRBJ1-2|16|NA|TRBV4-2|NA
CASSQEGSGTRGGYTF
TGTGCCAGCAGCCAAGAAGGTAGTGGCACCCGGGGAGGCTACACCTTC
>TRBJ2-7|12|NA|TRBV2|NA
CASTRESYEQYF
TGTGCCAGCACTAGGGAGTCCTACGAGCAGTACTTC
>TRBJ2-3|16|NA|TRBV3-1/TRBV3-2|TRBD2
CASSQATSGRVDTQYF
TGTGCCAGCAGCCAAGCCACTAGCGGGAGGGTAGATACGCAGTATTTT
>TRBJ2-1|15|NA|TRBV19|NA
CASSIGLAVENEQFF
TGTGCCAGTAGTATAGGGCTAGCAGTTGAGAATGAGCAGTTCTTC
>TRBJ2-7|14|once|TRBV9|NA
CASSGGVTGSEQYF
TGTGCCAGCAGCGGGGGGGTGACAGGGAGCGAGCAGTACTTC
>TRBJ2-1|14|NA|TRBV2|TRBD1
CASRGLTGGIEQFF
TGTGCCAGCAGAGGTCTGACAGGGGGAATTGAGCAGTTCTTC
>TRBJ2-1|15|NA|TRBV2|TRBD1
CASRQTGQGNNEQFF
TGTGCCAGCAGACAAACGGGACAGGGGAACAATGAGCAGTTCTTC
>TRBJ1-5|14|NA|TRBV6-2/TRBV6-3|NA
CASSYSSGGQPQHF
TGTGCCAGCAGTTACTCATCGGGTGGCCAGCCCCAGCATTTT
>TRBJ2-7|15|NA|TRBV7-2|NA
CASSRGADLLYEQYF
TGTGCCAGCAGCCGCGGGGCCGACCTACTCTACGAGCAGTACTTC
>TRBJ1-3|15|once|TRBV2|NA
CASSEERVSGNTIYF
TGTGCCAGCAGTGAAGAGAGGGTTTCTGGAAACACCATATATTTT
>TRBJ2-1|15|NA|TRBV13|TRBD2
CASSLSGRSYNEQFF
TGTGCCAGCAGTCTGAGCGGGAGGTCTTACAATGAGCAGTTCTTC
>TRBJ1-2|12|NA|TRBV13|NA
CASSRTPYGYTF
TGTGCCAGCAGCCGGACACCTTATGGCTACACCTTC
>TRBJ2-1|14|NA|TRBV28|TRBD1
CASNTGTGQGGQFF
TGTGCCAGCAACACCGGGACAGGGCAGGGTGGGCAGTTCTTC
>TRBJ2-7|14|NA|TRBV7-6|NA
CASSLGTGSYEQYF
TGTGCCAGCAGCTTAGGAACAGGTTCCTACGAGCAGTACTTC
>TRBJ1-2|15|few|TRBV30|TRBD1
CACTRGTGENYGYTF
TGTGCCTGTACCCGGGGGACAGGTGAAAACTATGGCTACACCTTC
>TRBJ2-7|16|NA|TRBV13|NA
CASSLGSRTRNYEQYF
TGTGCCAGCAGCTTAGGATCCCGGACAAGAAACTACGAGCAGTACTTC
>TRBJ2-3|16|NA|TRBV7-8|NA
CASSAFLVPSPDTQYF
TGTGCCAGCAGCGCATTTCTCGTTCCCAGTCCAGATACGCAGTATTTT
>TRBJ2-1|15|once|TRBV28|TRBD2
CASKASGVGYNEQFF
TGTGCCAGCAAAGCTAGCGGGGTGGGTTACAATGAGCAGTTCTTC
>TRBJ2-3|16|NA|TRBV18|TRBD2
CASSPGTSGSTDTQYF
TGTGCCAGCTCACCTGGGACTAGCGGGAGCACAGATACGCAGTATTTT
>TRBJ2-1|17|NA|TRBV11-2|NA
CASSFPSTREPYNEQFF
TGTGCCAGCAGCTTTCCATCGACTAGGGAACCCTACAATGAGCAGTTCTTC
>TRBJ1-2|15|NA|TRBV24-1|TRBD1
CATSDSGQDNYGYTF
TGTGCCACCAGTGATTCCGGACAGGATAACTATGGCTACACCTTC
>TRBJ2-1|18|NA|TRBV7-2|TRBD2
CASSTGLAGGLRVNEQFF
TGTGCCAGCAGCACGGGACTAGCGGGAGGGTTGCGGGTGAATGAGCAGTTCTTC
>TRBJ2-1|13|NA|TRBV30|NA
CAWSVQWSNEQFF
TGTGCCTGGAGTGTACAGTGGTCAAATGAGCAGTTCTTC
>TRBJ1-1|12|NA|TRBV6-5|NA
CASSRQNTEAFF
TGTGCCAGCAGCCGACAGAACACTGAAGCTTTCTTT
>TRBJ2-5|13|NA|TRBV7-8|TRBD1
CASRAGQGGTQYF
TGTGCCAGCAGGGCCGGACAGGGTGGGACCCAGTACTTC
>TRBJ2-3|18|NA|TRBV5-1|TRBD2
CASSFHNSGRAYTDTQYF
TGCGCCAGCAGCTTCCATAATAGCGGGAGGGCCTACACAGATACGCAGTATTTT
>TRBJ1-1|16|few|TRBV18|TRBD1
CASSPRVGQGMTEAFF
TGTGCCAGCTCACCACGGGTCGGACAGGGGATGACTGAAGCTTTCTTT
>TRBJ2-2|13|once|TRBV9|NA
CASSVVVTGELFF
TGTGCCAGCAGCGTAGTAGTTACCGGGGAGCTGTTTTTT
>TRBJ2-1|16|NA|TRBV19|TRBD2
CASRPPSGASYNEQFF
TGTGCCAGTAGGCCTCCTAGCGGGGCCTCCTACAATGAGCAGTTCTTC
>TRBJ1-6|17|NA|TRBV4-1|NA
CASSANGRQALNSPLHF
TGCGCCAGCAGCGCAAACGGTCGGCAGGCCCTTAATTCACCCCTCCACTTT
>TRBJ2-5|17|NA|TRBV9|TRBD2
CASSVVAGGPWQETQYF
TGTGCCAGCAGCGTAGTGGCGGGAGGGCCGTGGCAAGAGACCCAGTACTTC
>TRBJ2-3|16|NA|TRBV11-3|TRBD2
CASAVGGGLNTDTQYF
TGTGCCAGCGCCGTTGGTGGGGGACTAAACACAGATACGCAGTATTTT
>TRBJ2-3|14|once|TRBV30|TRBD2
CAWSGSGITDTQYF
TGTGCCTGGAGTGGTAGCGGGATCACAGATACGCAGTATTTT
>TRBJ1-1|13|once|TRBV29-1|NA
CSVGAGDDTEAFF
TGCAGCGTTGGTGCAGGGGACGACACTGAAGCTTTCTTT
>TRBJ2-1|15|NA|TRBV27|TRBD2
CASSPRQRERNEQFF
TGTGCCAGCAGTCCTAGACAGCGGGAGCGGAATGAGCAGTTCTTC
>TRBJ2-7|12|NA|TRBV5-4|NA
CASSLLANEQYF
TGTGCCAGCAGCCTACTAGCAAACGAGCAGTACTTC
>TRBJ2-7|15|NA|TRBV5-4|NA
CASSLGPGRDYEQYF
TGTGCCAGCAGCTTGGGACCGGGCCGGGATTACGAGCAGTACTTC
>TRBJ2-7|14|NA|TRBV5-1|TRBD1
CASSPTTDRGEQYF
TGCGCCAGCAGCCCTACCACGGACAGGGGAGAGCAGTACTTC
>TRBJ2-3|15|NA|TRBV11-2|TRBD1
CASHRDRAPTDTQYF
TGTGCCAGCCACCGGGACAGGGCGCCCACAGATACGCAGTATTTT
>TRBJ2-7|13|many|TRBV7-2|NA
CASSVGAGYEQYF
TGTGCCAGCAGCGTAGGGGCGGGGTACGAGCAGTACTTC
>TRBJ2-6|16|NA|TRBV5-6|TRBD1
CASSRDRKSGANVLTF
TGTGCCAGCAGCCGGGACAGGAAATCTGGGGCCAACGTCCTGACTTTC
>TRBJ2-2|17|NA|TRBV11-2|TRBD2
CASSLELAGGKTGELFF
TGTGCCAGCAGCTTAGAACTAGCGGGAGGGAAGACCGGGGAGCTGTTTTTT
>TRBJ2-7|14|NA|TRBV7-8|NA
CASLAADRTYEQYF
TGTGCCAGCCTCGCGGCGGACAGAACCTACGAGCAGTACTTC
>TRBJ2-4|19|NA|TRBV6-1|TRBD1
CASSEAWTGLWGAKNIQYF
TGTGCCAGCAGTGAAGCGTGGACAGGGCTCTGGGGAGCCAAAAACATTCAGTACTTC